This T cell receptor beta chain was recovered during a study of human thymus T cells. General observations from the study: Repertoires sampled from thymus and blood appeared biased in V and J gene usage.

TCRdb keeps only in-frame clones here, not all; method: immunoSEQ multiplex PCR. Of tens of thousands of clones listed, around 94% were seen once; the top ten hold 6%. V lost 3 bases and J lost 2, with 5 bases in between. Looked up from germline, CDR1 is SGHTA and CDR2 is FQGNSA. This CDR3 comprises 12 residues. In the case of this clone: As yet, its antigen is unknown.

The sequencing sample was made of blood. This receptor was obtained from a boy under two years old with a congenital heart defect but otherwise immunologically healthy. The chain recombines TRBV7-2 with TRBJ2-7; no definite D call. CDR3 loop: CASSFFPYEQYF. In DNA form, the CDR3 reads TGTGCCAGCAGCTTTTTCCCCTACGAGCAGTACTTC. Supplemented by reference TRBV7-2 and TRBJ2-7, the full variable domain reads GAGVSQSPSNKVTEKGKDVELRCDPISGHTALYWYRQSLGQGLEFLIYFQGNSAPDKSGLPSDRFSAERTGGSVSTLTIQRTQQEDSAVYLCASSFFPYEQYFGPGTRLTVT.